This T cell receptor beta chain came from a study of memory CD8 T cells in hepatitis C reinfection. Overall study context: A positive HCV RNA test after two negatives ≥60 days apart defined reinfection. Samples at peak reinfection came 3 to 8 weeks post-detection.

The time point denotes: peak reinfection, 3 to 8 weeks after reinfection detection. Sorted cells were sequenced directly ex vivo without any in vitro expansion. Control naive CD8 T cells came from two donors at all three reinfection time points. Clones were read by immunoSEQ multiplex PCR, and TCRdb kept only the in-frame ones, dropping some. The sample lists fewer than 50,000 clones; roughly 90% were seen once. Trimming took 3 bases from V and 4 from J; bases not matched to a gene: 14. In germline, CDR1 is LNHDA, CDR2 SQIVND (reference sequence). The CDR3 has 17 residues. Worth noting for this clone: Its target is not known.

Findings and limits, study-wide: Conclusions on public clonotypes and secondary clearance were not definitive with five donors.

This clonotype originated in a man younger than 30 with hepatitis C virus infection. The V gene is TRBV19, the J gene TRBJ2-7, with 8 bases that match TRBD2. Sample: naive CD8+ T cells sorted from blood. CDR3 nucleotide sequence: TGTGCCAGTAGTATGTTCTCGGGAGGGCCGATACCTTACGAGCAGTACTTC. Translation gives CASSMFSGGPIPYEQYF.